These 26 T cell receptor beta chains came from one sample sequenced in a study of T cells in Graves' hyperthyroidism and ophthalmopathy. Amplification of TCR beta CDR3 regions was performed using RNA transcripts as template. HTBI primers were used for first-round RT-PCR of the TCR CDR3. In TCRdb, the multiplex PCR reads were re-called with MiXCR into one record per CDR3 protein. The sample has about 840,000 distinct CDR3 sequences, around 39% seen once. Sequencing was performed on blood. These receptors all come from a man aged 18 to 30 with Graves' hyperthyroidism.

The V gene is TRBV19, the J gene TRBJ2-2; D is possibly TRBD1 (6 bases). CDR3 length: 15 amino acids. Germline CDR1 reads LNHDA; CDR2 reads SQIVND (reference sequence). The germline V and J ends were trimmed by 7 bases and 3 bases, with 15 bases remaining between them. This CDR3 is CASKLAGEYTGELFF. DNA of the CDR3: TGTGCCAGTAAATTAGCAGGGGAATACACCGGGGAGCTGTTTTTT.

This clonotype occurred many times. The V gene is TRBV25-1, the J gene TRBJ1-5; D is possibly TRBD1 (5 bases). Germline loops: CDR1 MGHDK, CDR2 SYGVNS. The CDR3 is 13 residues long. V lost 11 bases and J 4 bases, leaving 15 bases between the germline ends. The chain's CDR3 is CADLGTANQPQHF. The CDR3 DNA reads TGTGCCGACCTAGGGACCGCTAATCAGCCCCAGCATTTT. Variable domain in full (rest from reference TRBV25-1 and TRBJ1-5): EADIYQTPRYLVIGTGKKITLECSQTMGHDKMYWYQQDPGMELHLIHYSYGVNSTEKGDLSSESTVSRIRTEHFPLTLESARPSHTSQYLCADLGTANQPQHFGDGTRLSIL.

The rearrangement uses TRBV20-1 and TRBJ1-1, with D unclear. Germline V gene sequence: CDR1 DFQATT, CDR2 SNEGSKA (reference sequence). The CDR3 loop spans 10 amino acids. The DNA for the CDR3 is TGCAGCCCCTTGGGGAGGATCGCTTTCTTT. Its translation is CSPLGRIAFF.

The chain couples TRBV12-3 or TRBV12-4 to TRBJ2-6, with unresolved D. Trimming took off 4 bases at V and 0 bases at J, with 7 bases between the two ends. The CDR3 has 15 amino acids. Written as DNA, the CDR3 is TGTGCCAGCAGTTACCTCTCCTCTGGGGCCAACGTCCTGACTTTC. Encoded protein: CASSYLSSGANVLTF.

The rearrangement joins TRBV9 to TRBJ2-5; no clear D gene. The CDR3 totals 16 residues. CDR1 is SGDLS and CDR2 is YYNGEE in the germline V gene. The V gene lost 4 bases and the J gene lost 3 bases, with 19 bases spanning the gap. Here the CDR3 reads CASSNYRIPHKETQYF. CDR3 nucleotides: TGTGCCAGCAGCAATTACAGAATTCCTCACAAAGAGACCCAGTACTTC.

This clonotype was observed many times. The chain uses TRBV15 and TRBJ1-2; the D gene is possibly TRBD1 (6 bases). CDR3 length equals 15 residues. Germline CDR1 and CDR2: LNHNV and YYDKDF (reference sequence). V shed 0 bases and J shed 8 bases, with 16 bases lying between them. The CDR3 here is CATSRDVDWGQGYTF. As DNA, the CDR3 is TGTGCCACCAGCAGAGATGTTGACTGGGGGCAAGGCTACACCTTC.

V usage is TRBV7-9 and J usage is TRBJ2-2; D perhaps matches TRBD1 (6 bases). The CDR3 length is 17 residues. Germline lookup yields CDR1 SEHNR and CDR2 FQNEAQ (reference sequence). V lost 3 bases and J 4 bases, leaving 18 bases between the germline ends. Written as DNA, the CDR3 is TGTGCCAGCAGCTTGCGATCCCTCACAGGGCCCACCGGGGAGCTGTTTTTT. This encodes CASSLRSLTGPTGELFF.

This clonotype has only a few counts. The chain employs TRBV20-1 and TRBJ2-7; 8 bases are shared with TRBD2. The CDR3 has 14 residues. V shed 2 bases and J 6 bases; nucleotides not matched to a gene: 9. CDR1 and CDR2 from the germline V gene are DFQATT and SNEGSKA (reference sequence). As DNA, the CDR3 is TGCAGTGCTAGATCCGGGAGTAGCGGGACCGAGCAGTACTTC. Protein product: CSARSGSSGTEQYF.

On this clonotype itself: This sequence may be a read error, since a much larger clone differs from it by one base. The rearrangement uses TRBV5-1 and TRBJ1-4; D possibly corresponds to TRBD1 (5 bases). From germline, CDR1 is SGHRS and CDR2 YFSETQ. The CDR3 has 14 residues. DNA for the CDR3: TGCGCCAGCAGCTTAGACAGACCTAATGGAAAACTGTTTTTT. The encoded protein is CASSLDRPNGKLFF.

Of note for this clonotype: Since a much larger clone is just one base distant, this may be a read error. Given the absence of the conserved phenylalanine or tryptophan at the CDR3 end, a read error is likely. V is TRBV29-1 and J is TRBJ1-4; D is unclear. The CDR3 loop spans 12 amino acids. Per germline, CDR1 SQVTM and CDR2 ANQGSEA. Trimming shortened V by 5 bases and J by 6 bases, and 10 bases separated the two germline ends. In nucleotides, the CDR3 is TGCAGCGTTTCAACGGCGGATGAAAAACTGTTTCTT. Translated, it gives CSVSTADEKLFL.

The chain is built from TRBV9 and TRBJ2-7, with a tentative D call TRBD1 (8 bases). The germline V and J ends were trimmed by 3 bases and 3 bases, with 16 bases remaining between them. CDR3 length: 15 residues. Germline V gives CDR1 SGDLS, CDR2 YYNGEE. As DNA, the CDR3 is TGTGCCAGCAGCGAGGAGACAGGGGACTACTACGAGCAGTACTTC. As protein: CASSEETGDYYEQYF.

CDR3 DNA sequence: TGTGCCAGCAGCCCGAGACAGGGATTCAATCAGCCCCAGCATTTT. Translation gives CASSPRQGFNQPQHF. V and J are TRBV7-2 and TRBJ1-5, with 7 bases matching TRBD1. The germline V gene has CDR1 SGHTA and CDR2 FQGNSA. Germline trimming cut 5 bases from V and 3 bases from J; bases unmatched to any gene: 7. This CDR3 has 15 residues.

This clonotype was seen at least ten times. CDR3 sequence reads: CASSSTGEPNEKLFF. In nucleotides, the CDR3 is TGTGCCAGTAGTTCGACAGGGGAACCCAATGAAAAACTGTTTTTT. V is TRBV19 and J is TRBJ1-4; 8 bases are a match to TRBD1. CDR1 and CDR2 (germline): LNHDA, SQIVND (reference sequence). This CDR3 contains 15 residues. V shed 5 bases and J 5 bases; nucleotides not matched to a gene: 7.

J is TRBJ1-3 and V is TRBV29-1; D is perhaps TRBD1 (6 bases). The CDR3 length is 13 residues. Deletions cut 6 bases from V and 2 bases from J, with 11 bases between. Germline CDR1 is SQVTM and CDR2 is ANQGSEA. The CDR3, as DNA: TGCAGCGTGGCCGGGACAACTGGAAACACCATATATTTT. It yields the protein CSVAGTTGNTIYF.

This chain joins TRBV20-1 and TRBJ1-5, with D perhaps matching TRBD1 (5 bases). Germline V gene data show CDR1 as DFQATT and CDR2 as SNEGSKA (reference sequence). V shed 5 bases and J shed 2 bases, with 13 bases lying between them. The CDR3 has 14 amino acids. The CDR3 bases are TGCAGTGCTGGGTACCGGGACCGCAATCAGCCCCAGCATTTT. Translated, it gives CSAGYRDRNQPQHF.

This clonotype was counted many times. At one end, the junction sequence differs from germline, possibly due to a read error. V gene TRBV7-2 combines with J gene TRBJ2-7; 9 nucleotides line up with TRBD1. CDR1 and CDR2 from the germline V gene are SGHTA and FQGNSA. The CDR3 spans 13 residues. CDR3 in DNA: TGCGCCAGCAGCCGGGACAGGGAGGACGAGCAGTACTTC. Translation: CASSRDREDEQYF.

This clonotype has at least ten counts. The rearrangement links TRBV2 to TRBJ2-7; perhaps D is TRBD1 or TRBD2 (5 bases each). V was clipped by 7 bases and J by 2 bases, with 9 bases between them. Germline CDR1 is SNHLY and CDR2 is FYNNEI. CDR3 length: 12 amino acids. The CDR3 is CASMGPPYEQYF. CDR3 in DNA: TGTGCCAGCATGGGACCACCCTACGAGCAGTACTTC.

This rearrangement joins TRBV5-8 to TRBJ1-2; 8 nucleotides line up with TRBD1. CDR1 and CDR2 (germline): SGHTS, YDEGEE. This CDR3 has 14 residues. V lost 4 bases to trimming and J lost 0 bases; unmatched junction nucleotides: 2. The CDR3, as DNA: TGTGCCAGCAGCATGACAGGGGCTAACTATGGCTACACCTTC. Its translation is CASSMTGANYGYTF.

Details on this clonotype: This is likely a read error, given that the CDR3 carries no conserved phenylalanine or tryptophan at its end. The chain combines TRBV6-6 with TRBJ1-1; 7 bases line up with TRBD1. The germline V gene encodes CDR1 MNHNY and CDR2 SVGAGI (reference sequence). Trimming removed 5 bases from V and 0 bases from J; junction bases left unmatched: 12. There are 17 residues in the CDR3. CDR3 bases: TGTGCCAGCAGTCTCCGGCTCAGGGGGGCCATGAACACTGAAGCTTTCAGG. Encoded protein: CASSLRLRGAMNTEAFR.

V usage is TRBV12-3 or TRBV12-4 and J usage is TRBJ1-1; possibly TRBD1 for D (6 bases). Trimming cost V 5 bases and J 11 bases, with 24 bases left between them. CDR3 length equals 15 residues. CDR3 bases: TGTGCCAGCAGTACGGGGGGGCGTGCGGTCTGGGAGGCTTTCTTT. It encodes CASSTGGRAVWEAFF.

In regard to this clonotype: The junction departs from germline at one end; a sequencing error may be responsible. The CDR3 DNA reads TGTGCCAGCAGCTTAGTACTGGGATATGGAAACACCACATATTTT. Translating gives CASSLVLGYGNTTYF. The chain is built from TRBV7-9 and TRBJ1-3; D uncertain. Germline CDR1 SEHNR, CDR2 FQNEAQ (reference sequence). There are 15 residues in the CDR3.

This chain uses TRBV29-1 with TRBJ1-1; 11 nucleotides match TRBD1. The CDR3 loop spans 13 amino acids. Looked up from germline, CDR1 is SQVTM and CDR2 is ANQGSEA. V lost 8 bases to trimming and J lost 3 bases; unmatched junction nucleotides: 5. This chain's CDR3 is CSSWDRGDTEAFF. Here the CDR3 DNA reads TGCAGCAGTTGGGACAGGGGGGACACTGAAGCTTTCTTT.

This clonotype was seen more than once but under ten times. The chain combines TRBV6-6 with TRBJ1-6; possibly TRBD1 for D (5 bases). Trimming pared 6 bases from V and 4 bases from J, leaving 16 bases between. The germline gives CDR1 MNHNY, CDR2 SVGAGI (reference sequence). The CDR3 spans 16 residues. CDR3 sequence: CASSLRNGHYNSPLHF. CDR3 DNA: TGTGCCAGCAGCTTGAGAAATGGACATTATAATTCACCCCTCCACTTT.

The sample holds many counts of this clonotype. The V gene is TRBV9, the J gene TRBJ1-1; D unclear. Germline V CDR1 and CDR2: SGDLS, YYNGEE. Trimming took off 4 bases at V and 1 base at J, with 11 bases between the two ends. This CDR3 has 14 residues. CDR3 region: CASSPRVSNTEAFF. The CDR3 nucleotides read TGTGCCAGCAGCCCCCGGGTTTCGAACACTGAAGCTTTCTTT. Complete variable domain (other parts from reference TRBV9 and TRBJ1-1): DSGVTQTPKHLITATGQRVTLRCSPRSGDLSVYWYQQSLDQGLQFLIQYYNGEERAKGNILERFSAQQFPDLHSELNLSSLELGDSALYFCASSPRVSNTEAFFGQGTRLTVV.

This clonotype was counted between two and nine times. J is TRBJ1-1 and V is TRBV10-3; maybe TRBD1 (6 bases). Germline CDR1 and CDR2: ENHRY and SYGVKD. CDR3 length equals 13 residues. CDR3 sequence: CAPMGAWGTEAFF. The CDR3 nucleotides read TGTGCACCCATGGGGGCGTGGGGCACTGAAGCTTTCTTT.

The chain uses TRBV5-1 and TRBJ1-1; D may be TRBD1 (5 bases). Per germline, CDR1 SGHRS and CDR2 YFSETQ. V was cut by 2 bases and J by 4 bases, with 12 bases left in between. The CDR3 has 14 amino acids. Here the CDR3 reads CASSLGSGTTEAFF. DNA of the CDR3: TGCGCCAGCAGCTTAGGTTCCGGGACCACTGAAGCTTTCTTT.